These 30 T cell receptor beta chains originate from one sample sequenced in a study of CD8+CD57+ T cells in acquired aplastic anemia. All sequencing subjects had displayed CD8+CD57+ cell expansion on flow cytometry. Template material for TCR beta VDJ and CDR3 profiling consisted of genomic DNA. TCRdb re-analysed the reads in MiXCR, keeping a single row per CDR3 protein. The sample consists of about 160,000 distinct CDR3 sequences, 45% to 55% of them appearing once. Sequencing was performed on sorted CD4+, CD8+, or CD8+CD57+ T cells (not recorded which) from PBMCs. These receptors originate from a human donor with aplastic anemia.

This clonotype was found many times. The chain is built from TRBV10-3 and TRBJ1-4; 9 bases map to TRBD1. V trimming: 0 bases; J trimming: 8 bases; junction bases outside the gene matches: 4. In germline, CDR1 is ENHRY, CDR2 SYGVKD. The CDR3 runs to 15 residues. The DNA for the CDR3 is TGTGCCATCAGTGAGTCCACAGGGGGCGCGGAAAAACTGTTTTTT. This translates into CAISESTGGAEKLFF.

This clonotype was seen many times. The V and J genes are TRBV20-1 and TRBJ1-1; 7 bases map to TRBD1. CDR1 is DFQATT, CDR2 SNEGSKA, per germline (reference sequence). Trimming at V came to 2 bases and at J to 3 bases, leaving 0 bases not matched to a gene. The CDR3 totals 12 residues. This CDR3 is CSARTGDTEAFF. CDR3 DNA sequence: TGCAGTGCTAGAACAGGGGACACTGAAGCTTTCTTT.

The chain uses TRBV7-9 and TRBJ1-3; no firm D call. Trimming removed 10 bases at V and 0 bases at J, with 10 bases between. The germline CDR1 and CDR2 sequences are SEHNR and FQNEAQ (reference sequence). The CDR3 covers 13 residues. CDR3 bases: TGTGCCACCATGGAGATCTCTGGAAACACCATATATTTT. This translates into CATMEISGNTIYF.

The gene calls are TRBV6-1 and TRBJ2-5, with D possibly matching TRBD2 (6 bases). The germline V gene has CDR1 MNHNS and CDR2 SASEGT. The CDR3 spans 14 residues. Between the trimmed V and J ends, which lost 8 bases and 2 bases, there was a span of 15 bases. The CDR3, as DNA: TGTGCCAGCGCAGATCTGACTAGACAAGAGACCCAGTACTTC. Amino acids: CASADLTRQETQYF.

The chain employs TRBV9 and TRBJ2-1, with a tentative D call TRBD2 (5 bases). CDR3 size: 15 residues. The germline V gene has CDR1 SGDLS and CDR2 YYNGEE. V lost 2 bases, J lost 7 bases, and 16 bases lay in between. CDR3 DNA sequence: TGTGCCAGCAGCGTCTTCGAGGGAGTCCTAAATGAGCAGTTCTTC. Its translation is CASSVFEGVLNEQFF. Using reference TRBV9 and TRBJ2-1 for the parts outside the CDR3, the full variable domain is DSGVTQTPKHLITATGQRVTLRCSPRSGDLSVYWYQQSLDQGLQFLIQYYNGEERAKGNILERFSAQQFPDLHSELNLSSLELGDSALYFCASSVFEGVLNEQFFGPGTRLTVL.

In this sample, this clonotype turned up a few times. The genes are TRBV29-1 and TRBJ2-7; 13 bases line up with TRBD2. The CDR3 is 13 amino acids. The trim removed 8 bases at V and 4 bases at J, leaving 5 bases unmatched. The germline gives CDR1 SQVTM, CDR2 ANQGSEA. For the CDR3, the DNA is TGCAGCTTCGGACTAGCGGGAGATTACGAGCAGTACTTC. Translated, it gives CSFGLAGDYEQYF.

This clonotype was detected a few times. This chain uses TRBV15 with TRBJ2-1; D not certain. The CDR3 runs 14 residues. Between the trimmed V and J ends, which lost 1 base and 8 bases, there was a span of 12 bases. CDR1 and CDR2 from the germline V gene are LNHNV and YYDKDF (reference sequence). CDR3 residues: CATSRASARDEQFF. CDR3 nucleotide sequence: TGTGCCACCAGCAGAGCCTCGGCCCGCGATGAGCAGTTCTTC. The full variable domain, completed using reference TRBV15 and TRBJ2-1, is DAMVIQNPRYQVTQFGKPVTLSCSQTLNHNVMYWYQQKSSQAPKLLFHYYDKDFNNEADTPDNFQSRRPNTSFCFLDIRSPGLGDTAMYLCATSRASARDEQFFGPGTRLTVL.

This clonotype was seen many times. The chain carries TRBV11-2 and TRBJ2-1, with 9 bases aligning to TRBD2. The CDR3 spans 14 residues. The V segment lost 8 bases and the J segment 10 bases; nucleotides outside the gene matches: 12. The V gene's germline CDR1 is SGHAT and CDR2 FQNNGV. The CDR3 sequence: CASGPGLAGGEQFF. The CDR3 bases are TGTGCCAGCGGACCGGGACTAGCTGGTGGCGAGCAGTTCTTC. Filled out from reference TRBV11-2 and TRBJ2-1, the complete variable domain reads EAGVAQSPRYKIIEKRQSVAFWCNPISGHATLYWYQQILGQGPKLLIQFQNNGVVDDSQLPKDRFSAERLKGVDSTLKIQPAKLEDSAVYLCASGPGLAGGEQFFGPGTRLTVL.

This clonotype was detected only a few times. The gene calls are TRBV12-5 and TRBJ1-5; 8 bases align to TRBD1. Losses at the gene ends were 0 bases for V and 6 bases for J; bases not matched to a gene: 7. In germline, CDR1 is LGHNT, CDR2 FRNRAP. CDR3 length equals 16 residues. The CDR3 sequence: CASGLVRAGGVQPQHF. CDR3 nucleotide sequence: TGTGCTAGTGGTTTGGTACGGGCAGGGGGCGTTCAGCCCCAGCATTTT.

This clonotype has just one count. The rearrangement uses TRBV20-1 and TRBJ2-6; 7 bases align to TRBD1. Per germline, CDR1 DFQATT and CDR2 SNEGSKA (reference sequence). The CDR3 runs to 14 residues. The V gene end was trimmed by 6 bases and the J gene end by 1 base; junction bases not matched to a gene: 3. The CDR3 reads CSAPTGSGANVLTF. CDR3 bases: TGCAGTGCCCCGACAGGGTCTGGGGCCAACGTCCTGACTTTC.

Here the CDR3 reads CAISESPGTDSYNEQFF. The DNA for the CDR3 is TGTGCCATCAGTGAGTCCCCCGGGACTGACTCCTACAATGAGCAGTTCTTC. The J gene is TRBJ2-1, the V gene TRBV10-3, with TRBD2 as a possible D gene (6 bases). CDR3 length: 17 amino acids. V dropped 0 bases and J dropped 0 bases, with 12 bases sitting between them. Germline V gene lookup returns CDR1 ENHRY and CDR2 SYGVKD.

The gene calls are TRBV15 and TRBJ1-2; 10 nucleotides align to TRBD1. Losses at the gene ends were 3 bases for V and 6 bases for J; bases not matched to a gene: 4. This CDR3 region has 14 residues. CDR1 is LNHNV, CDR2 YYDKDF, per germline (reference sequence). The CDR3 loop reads CATSSDRGQDGYTF. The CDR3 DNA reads TGTGCCACCAGCAGTGACAGGGGGCAGGATGGCTACACCTTC.

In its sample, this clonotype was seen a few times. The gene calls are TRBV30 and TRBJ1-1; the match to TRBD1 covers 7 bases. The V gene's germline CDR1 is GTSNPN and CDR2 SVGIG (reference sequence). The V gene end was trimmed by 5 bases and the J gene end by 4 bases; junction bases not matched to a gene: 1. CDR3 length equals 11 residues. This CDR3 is CAWDRVTEAFF. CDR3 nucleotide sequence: TGTGCCTGGGACAGGGTCACTGAAGCTTTCTTT.

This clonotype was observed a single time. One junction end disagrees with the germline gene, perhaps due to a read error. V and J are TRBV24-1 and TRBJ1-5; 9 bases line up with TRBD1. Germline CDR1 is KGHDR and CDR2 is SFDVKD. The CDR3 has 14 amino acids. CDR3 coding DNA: TGTACCACCAAGCAAGGACAGGGGTATCAGCCCCAGCATTTT. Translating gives CTTKQGQGYQPQHF.

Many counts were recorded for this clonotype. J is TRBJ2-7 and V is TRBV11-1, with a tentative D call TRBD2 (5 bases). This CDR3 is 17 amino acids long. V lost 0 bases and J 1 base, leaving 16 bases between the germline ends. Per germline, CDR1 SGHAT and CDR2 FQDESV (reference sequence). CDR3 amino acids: CASSLAPAPTGSYEQYF. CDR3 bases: TGTGCCAGCAGCTTAGCCCCAGCCCCGACGGGATCCTACGAGCAGTACTTC.

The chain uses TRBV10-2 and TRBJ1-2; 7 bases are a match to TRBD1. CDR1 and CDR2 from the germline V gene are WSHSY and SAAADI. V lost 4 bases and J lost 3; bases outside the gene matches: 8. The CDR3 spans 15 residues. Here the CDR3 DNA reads TGCGCCAGCAGTGTCCGAGGACAGGCCTACTATGGCTACACCTTC. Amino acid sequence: CASSVRGQAYYGYTF.

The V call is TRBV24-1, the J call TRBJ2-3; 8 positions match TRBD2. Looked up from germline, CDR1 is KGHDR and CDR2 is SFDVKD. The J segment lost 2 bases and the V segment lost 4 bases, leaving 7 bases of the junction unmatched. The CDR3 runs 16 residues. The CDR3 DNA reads TGTGCCACCAGTGACCCCGGGACTAGGTTCACAGATACGCAGTATTTT. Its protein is CATSDPGTRFTDTQYF.

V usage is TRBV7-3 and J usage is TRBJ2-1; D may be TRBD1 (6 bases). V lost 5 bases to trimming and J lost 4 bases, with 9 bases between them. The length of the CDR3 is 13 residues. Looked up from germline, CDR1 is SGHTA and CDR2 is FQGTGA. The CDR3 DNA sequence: TGTGCCAGCAGCGCCGGACAGTACAATGAGCAGTTCTTC. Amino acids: CASSAGQYNEQFF. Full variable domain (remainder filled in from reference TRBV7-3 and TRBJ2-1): GAGVSQTPSNKVTEKGKYVELRCDPISGHTALYWYRQSLGQGPEFLIYFQGTGAADDSGLPNDRFFAVRPEGSVSTLKIQRTERGDSAVYLCASSAGQYNEQFFGPGTRLTVL.

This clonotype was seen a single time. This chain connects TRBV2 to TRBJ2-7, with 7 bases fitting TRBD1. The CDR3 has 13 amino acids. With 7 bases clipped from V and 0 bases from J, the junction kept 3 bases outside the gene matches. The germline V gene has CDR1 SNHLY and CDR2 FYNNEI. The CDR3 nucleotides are TGTGCCAGCAAAGGGGGCACCTCCTACGAGCAGTACTTC. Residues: CASKGGTSYEQYF.

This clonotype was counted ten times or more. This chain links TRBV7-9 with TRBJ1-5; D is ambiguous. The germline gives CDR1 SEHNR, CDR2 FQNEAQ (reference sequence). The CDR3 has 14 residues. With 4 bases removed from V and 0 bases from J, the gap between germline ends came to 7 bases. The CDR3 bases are TGTGCCAGCAGCTCGGACGGTAGCAATCAGCCCCAGCATTTT. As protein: CASSSDGSNQPQHF. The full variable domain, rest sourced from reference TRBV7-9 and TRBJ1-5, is DTGVSQNPRHKITKRGQNVTFRCDPISEHNRLYWYRQTLGQGPEFLTYFQNEAQLEKSRLLSDRFSAERPKGSFSTLEIQRTEQGDSAMYLCASSSDGSNQPQHFGDGTRLSIL.

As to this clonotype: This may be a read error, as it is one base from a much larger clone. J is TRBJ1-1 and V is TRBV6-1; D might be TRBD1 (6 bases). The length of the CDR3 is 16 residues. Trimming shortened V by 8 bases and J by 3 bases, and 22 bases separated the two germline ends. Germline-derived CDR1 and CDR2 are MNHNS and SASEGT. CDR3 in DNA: TGTGCCAGCGCCACCAGGAGGGCAGGGGAGCACACTGAAGCTTTCTTT. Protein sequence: CASATRRAGEHTEAFF.

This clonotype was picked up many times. Written as DNA, the CDR3 is TGTGCCAGCAGCCCCCTCGGGACGTACATCACAGATACGCAGTATTTT. It codes for CASSPLGTYITDTQYF. The chain employs TRBV7-8 and TRBJ2-3, with D tentatively TRBD1 or TRBD2 (5 bases each). The germline CDR1 and CDR2 sequences are SGHVS and FQNEAQ. Trimming took off 5 bases at V and 2 bases at J, with 17 bases between the two ends. This CDR3 has 16 residues.

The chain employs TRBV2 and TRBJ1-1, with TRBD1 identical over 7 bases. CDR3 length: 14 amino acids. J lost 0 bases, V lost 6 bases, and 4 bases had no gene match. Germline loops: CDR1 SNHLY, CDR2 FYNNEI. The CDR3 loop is CASRLDRVNTEAFF. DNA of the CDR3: TGTGCCAGCAGACTCGACAGGGTGAACACTGAAGCTTTCTTT. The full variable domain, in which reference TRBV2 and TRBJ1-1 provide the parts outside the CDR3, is EPEVTQTPSHQVTQMGQEVILRCVPISNHLYFYWYRQILGQKVEFLVSFYNNEISEKSEIFDDQFSVERPDGSNFTLKIRSTKLEDSAMYFCASRLDRVNTEAFFGQGTRLTVV.

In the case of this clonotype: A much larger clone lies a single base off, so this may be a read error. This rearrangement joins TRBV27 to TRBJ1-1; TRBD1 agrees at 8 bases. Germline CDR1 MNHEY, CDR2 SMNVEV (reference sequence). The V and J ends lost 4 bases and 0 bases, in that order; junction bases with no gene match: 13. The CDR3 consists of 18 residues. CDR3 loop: CASSSSIPAGGVNTEAFF. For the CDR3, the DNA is TGTGCCAGCAGTTCCTCCATCCCCGCAGGGGGCGTGAACACTGAAGCTTTCTTT.

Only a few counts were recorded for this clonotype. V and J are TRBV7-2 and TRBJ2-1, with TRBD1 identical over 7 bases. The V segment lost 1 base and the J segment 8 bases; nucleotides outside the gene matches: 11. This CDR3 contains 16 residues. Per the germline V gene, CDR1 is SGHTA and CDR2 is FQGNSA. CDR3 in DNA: TGTGCCAGCAGCTTAGGGCCCCGGGACAGTAACGATGAGCAGTTCTTC. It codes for CASSLGPRDSNDEQFF.

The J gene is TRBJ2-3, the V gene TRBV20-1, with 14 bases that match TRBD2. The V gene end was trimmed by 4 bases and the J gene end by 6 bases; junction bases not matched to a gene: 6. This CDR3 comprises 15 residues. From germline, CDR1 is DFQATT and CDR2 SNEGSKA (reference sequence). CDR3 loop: CSATETSGRVDTQYF. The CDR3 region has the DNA TGCAGTGCTACTGAGACTAGCGGGAGGGTCGATACGCAGTATTTT.

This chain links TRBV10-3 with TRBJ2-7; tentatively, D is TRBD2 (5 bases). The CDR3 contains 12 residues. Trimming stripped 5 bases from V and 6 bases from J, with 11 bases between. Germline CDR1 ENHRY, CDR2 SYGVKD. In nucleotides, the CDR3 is TGTGCCATCAGTCCCGACCGGGGCGAGCAGTACTTC. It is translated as CAISPDRGEQYF.

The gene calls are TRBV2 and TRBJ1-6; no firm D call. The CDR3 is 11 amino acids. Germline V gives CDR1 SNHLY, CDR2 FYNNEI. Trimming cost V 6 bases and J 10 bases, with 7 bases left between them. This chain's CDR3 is CASRVSSPLHF. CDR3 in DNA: TGTGCCAGCAGGGTTAGCTCACCCCTCCACTTT.

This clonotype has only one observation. CDR3 amino acids: CASSEIGTNYGYTF. Here the CDR3 DNA reads TGTGCCAGCAGTGAGATAGGGACGAACTATGGCTACACCTTC. The chain links TRBV2 to TRBJ1-2, with D possibly being TRBD1 (5 bases). The CDR3 totals 14 residues. With 3 bases removed from V and 2 bases from J, the gap between germline ends came to 10 bases. Germline V gene lookup returns CDR1 SNHLY and CDR2 FYNNEI.

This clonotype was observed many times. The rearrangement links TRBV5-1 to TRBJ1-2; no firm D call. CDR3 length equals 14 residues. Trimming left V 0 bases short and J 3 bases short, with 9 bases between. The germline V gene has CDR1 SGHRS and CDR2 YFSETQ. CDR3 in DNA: TGCGCCAGCAGCTTGGGACTTTCCGACTATGGCTACACCTTC. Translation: CASSLGLSDYGYTF.